Listed here are 10 T cell receptor beta chains from one sample, sequenced in a study of T cell changes during pregnancy in multiple sclerosis. The repertoire was sequenced with immunoSEQ multiplex PCR; TCRdb's copy has only in-frame clones and lacks some. The table has 36,000 or so clones, 88% seen once. Here the sequenced sample was CD4+ T cells from peripheral blood mononuclear cells, taken in the first trimester of pregnancy. All receptors come from a female donor with multiple sclerosis, enrolled in a pregnancy study.

This clone was counted only a few times. This sequence joins TRBV2 and TRBJ1-2; D is unclear. Trimming cost V 7 bases and J 4 bases, with 16 bases left between them. CDR1 SNHLY and CDR2 FYNNEI come from the germline V gene. The CDR3 sequence is 14 residues long. DNA for the CDR3: TGTGCCAGCAAAGAAAGGGTTGGACTCTATGGCTACACCTTC. This gives the protein CASKERVGLYGYTF.

This clone was seen only once. Other DNA sequences in the sample encode the same CDR3. This rearrangement joins TRBV5-1 to TRBJ2-3; D call uncertain. The CDR3 is 12 residues long. In germline, CDR1 is SGHRS, CDR2 YFSETQ. Trimming pared 5 bases from V and 2 bases from J, leaving 6 bases between. The CDR3 DNA follows: TGCGCCAGCAGTTTTAACACAGATACGCAGTATTTT. It yields the protein CASSFNTDTQYF.

The chain is built from TRBV14 and TRBJ1-1, with a weak D call TRBD1 (5 bases). The CDR3 is 17 residues long. Trimming stripped 4 bases from V and 0 bases from J, with 18 bases between. The V gene's germline CDR1 is SGHDN and CDR2 FVKESK. The CDR3 region has the DNA TGTGCCAGCAGCCGAAACAGGCTTGTATCGCTGAACACTGAAGCTTTCTTT. It specifies CASSRNRLVSLNTEAFF.

V is TRBV7-2 and J is TRBJ1-1, with TRBD1 as a possible D gene (5 bases). The V gene lost 3 bases and the J gene lost 7 bases, with 15 bases spanning the gap. The CDR3 loop spans 14 amino acids. In germline, CDR1 is SGHTA, CDR2 FQGNSA. CDR3 DNA: TGTGCCAGCAGCTTCAGCCAGGGAGGCGGTGAAGCTTTCTTT. Protein sequence: CASSFSQGGGEAFF.

The CDR3 sequence is CAWNRGAGEQYF. CDR3 nucleotides: TGTGCCTGGAATCGGGGTGCGGGCGAGCAGTACTTC. This chain joins TRBV30 and TRBJ2-7; possibly TRBD2 for D (5 bases). The V end lost 4 bases, the J end lost 6 bases, and 13 bases lay between the germline ends. Germline-derived CDR1 and CDR2 are GTSNPN and SVGIG (reference sequence). The CDR3 extends over 12 amino acids.

As regards this clone: The same CDR3 also results from other DNA sequences found in this sample. The chain links TRBV4-1 to TRBJ2-7; 10 nucleotides agree with TRBD2. Unmatched junction bases numbered 4, after V lost 0 bases and J lost 2 bases. The CDR3 covers 16 residues. Germline CDR1 and CDR2: MGHRA and YSYEKL. The CDR3 DNA reads TGCGCCAGCAGCCAAGATACTAGCGGGAACCCCTACGAGCAGTACTTC. Protein sequence: CASSQDTSGNPYEQYF.

This chain connects TRBV5-8 to TRBJ1-5, with 7 bases aligning to TRBD1. The CDR3 loop spans 16 amino acids. The trim removed 4 bases at V and 4 bases at J, leaving 11 bases unmatched. Germline V lookup: CDR1 SGHTS, CDR2 YDEGEE. CDR3 DNA sequence: TGTGCCAGCAGCGCCGACAGGGTCCAGCTTAATCAGCCCCAGCATTTT. Amino acids: CASSADRVQLNQPQHF.

This clone was picked up a small number of times. The chain joins TRBV7-9 to TRBJ2-7; perhaps TRBD1 as D (5 bases). The CDR3 consists of 16 residues. Looked up from germline, CDR1 is SEHNR and CDR2 is FQNEAQ (reference sequence). Trimming left V 2 bases short and J 1 base short, with 15 bases between. The CDR3 reads CASSLSGWGSSYEQYF. Written as DNA, the CDR3 is TGTGCCAGCAGCTTATCCGGCTGGGGCAGTTCCTACGAGCAGTACTTC.

The rearrangement joins TRBV10-1 to TRBJ2-3; possibly TRBD2 for D (5 bases). There are 11 residues in the CDR3. The V gene lost 6 bases and the J gene lost 11 bases, with 12 bases spanning the gap. CDR1 and CDR2 (germline): WNHNN, SYGVQD (reference sequence). CDR3 DNA: TGCGCCAGCAGAAAGCGGCGCGTGCAGTATTTT. It codes for CASRKRRVQYF.

This clone was recorded only once. The V gene is TRBV11-2, the J gene TRBJ2-3; 9 bases are shared with TRBD2. This CDR3 is built from 15 residues. CDR1 and CDR2 (germline): SGHAT, FQNNGV. V lost 5 bases, J lost 6 bases, and 9 bases stayed unmatched. CDR3: CASSRGAGGIDTQYF. CDR3 in DNA: TGTGCCAGCAGCAGAGGGGCGGGAGGGATCGATACGCAGTATTTT.